This T cell receptor beta chain was profiled in a study of shared T cell receptors in the human thymus. Profiled with immunoSEQ multiplex PCR; TCRdb holds only in-frame clones, not every one. The table has approximately 660,000 clones, approximately 88% seen once; the top ten hold 0.0095% to 0.011%. CDR1 and CDR2 (germline): MGHRA, YSYEKL. V shed 0 bases, J shed 4 bases, and the junction held 5 bases outside the gene matches. The CDR3 contains 16 residues. This same sample was also taken into another study, of human thymus T cells. That investigation notes: Finnish infants who were healthy and having corrective surgery for congenital heart defects made up the donors. Surgeons resected thymus tissue during corrective heart surgery. Both thymic and peripheral blood repertoires showed apparently biased V and J usage. Related work showed strongly overlapping thymic repertoires across unrelated individuals.

The sequencing input was thymocytes. This clonotype was sampled from a boy younger than two with a congenital heart defect. The chain recombines TRBV4-1 with TRBJ2-7; 11 nucleotides agree with TRBD1. The CDR3 bases are TGCGCCAGCAGCCAAGAATGGGGACAGGGGGGATACGAGCAGTACTTC. Translating gives CASSQEWGQGGYEQYF.